This is a list of T cell receptor beta chains from one sample in a study of T cells expressing NK-cell markers. TCRdb reprocessed the 5' RACE reads; each CDR3 protein has one entry and no DNA is given. The sample has 550,000 or so distinct CDR3 sequences. Sequenced: blood T cells: a sorted CD56 or NKG2C T cell subset, CD4+ or CD8+ T cells, or bulk PBMC T cells (not recorded which). The receptors were sampled from a man aged 18 to 30 in good health. The CDR3 runs from the conserved cysteine through the conserved F or W.

J gene: TRBJ2-7
V gene: TRBV10-3
CDR3 protein: CAISPSLYEQYF

J gene: TRBJ2-5
V gene: TRBV5-1
CDR3 protein: CASSLAGQGGRETQYF

J gene: TRBJ2-5
V gene: TRBV24-1
CDR3 protein: CATSDVWDRNQETQYF

J gene: TRBJ1-5
V gene: TRBV18
CDR3 protein: CASSTGGTGQPQHF

J gene: TRBJ1-5
V gene: TRBV19
CDR3 protein: CASSRTDGHSNQPQHF

J gene: TRBJ2-3
V gene: TRBV5-1
CDR3 protein: CASSLEELRGTSTDTQYF

J gene: TRBJ2-3
V gene: TRBV7-3
CDR3 protein: CASSSTSGSYDTQYF

J gene: TRBJ1-6
V gene: TRBV6-5
CDR3 protein: CASSYFQGAGSPLHF

J gene: TRBJ1-1
V gene: TRBV20-1
CDR3 protein: CSAREPQGPQWWNTEAFF

J gene: TRBJ2-1
V gene: TRBV13
CDR3 protein: CASSPSIGYDNEQFF

J gene: TRBJ2-3
V gene: TRBV2
CDR3 protein: CASSEAPDRSWTDTQYF

J gene: TRBJ2-7
V gene: TRBV6-5
CDR3 protein: CASSYGGASRAFYEQYF

J gene: TRBJ1-6
V gene: TRBV7-2
CDR3 protein: CASSRRGRSPLHF

J gene: TRBJ1-2
V gene: TRBV4-3
CDR3 protein: CASSQDGRGLSGYTF

J gene: TRBJ2-5
V gene: TRBV5-1
CDR3 protein: CASSQTPGQGASQETQYF

J gene: TRBJ2-5
V gene: TRBV20-1
CDR3 protein: CSARGRAGETQYF

J gene: TRBJ2-1
V gene: TRBV4-3
CDR3 protein: CASSQGSGSNEQFF

J gene: TRBJ2-2
V gene: TRBV7-2
CDR3 protein: CASNTLRTGGSGELFF

J gene: TRBJ2-7
V gene: TRBV21-1
CDR3 protein: CASIFPLGEQYF

J gene: TRBJ1-1
V gene: TRBV18
CDR3 protein: CASSPGQWVNTEAFF

J gene: TRBJ2-1
V gene: TRBV3-1
CDR3 protein: CASSQGGLGPYNEQFF

J gene: TRBJ2-3
V gene: TRBV11-2
CDR3 protein: CASSRRTSGSMQYF

J gene: TRBJ2-3
V gene: TRBV18
CDR3 protein: CASSRTRRIDTQYF

J gene: TRBJ2-1
V gene: TRBV12-3/TRBV12-4
CDR3 protein: CASRLALGQGTYNEQFF

J gene: TRBJ2-1
V gene: TRBV20-1
CDR3 protein: CSATLPGLAGVNSYNEQFF

J gene: TRBJ2-2
V gene: TRBV25-1
CDR3 protein: CASSVEMDTGELFF

J gene: TRBJ2-5
V gene: TRBV28
CDR3 protein: CATMDRQETQYF

J gene: TRBJ2-5
V gene: TRBV7-8
CDR3 protein: CASSRIRGHLETQYF

J gene: TRBJ2-2
V gene: TRBV11-2
CDR3 protein: CASSLTIGGLAGEAGELFF

J gene: TRBJ2-5
V gene: TRBV11-2
CDR3 protein: CASSRGTGARETQYF

J gene: TRBJ2-1
V gene: TRBV19
CDR3 protein: CASSLWGRLSNEQFF

J gene: TRBJ2-1
V gene: TRBV12-3/TRBV12-4
CDR3 protein: CASRAGSREQFF

J gene: TRBJ2-5
V gene: TRBV7-8
CDR3 protein: CASSFRTALLQETQYF

J gene: TRBJ2-2
V gene: TRBV24-1
CDR3 protein: CATSDVGNTNTGELFF

J gene: TRBJ2-1
V gene: TRBV5-5
CDR3 protein: CASSPFGDINEQFF

J gene: TRBJ2-2
V gene: TRBV12-3/TRBV12-4
CDR3 protein: CGGGTNTGELFF

J gene: TRBJ2-7
V gene: TRBV27
CDR3 protein: CASSLSPYESTYEQYF

J gene: TRBJ2-1
V gene: TRBV10-2
CDR3 protein: CASREGRAGYNEQFF

J gene: TRBJ1-4
V gene: TRBV28
CDR3 protein: CASTIAGNEKLFF

J gene: TRBJ2-5
V gene: TRBV7-3
CDR3 protein: CASASGVRETQYF

J gene: TRBJ2-2
V gene: TRBV20-1
CDR3 protein: CSASKRAGGATGELFF

J gene: TRBJ2-3
V gene: TRBV7-3
CDR3 protein: CASSLRGIADTQYF

J gene: TRBJ1-2
V gene: TRBV29-1
CDR3 protein: CSVEEGRNYGYTF

J gene: TRBJ2-5
V gene: TRBV20-1
CDR3 protein: CSARDPRGEQETQYF

J gene: TRBJ1-6
V gene: TRBV7-9
CDR3 protein: CASSPRDPGQARGALHF

J gene: TRBJ2-2
V gene: TRBV12-5
CDR3 protein: CASGTGQGASGELFF

J gene: TRBJ1-4
V gene: TRBV6-1
CDR3 protein: CASTHTRPGQGDEKLFF

J gene: TRBJ2-5
V gene: TRBV27
CDR3 protein: CASIQKLGTWETQYF

J gene: TRBJ2-5
V gene: TRBV20-1
CDR3 protein: CSARGTDRTQTQYF

J gene: TRBJ1-5
V gene: TRBV29-1
CDR3 protein: CSVKGPNQPQHF

J gene: TRBJ2-3
V gene: TRBV20-1
CDR3 protein: CSAPGLRPTDTQYF

J gene: TRBJ2-1
V gene: TRBV5-1
CDR3 protein: CASSPQGGHYNEQFF

J gene: TRBJ2-7
V gene: TRBV24-1
CDR3 protein: CATSDPGTGGREQYF